These 23 T cell receptor beta chains came from one sample sequenced in a study of Graves' ophthalmopathy and Graves' hyperthyroidism. Amplifying from RNA transcripts, the study obtained TCR beta CDR3 regions. In the first round, RT-PCR was carried out with HTBI primers, and a multiplex PCR formed the second round. TCRdb ran MiXCR on the multiplex PCR reads and lists one entry per CDR3 protein. The sample has about 1.1 million distinct CDR3 sequences; about 36% are singletons. The sample comprised peripheral blood or thyroid tissue (not recorded which). The source of these receptors is an adult man with Graves' hyperthyroidism.

On this clonotype itself: Being one base from a much bigger clone, this may be a read error. The chain couples TRBV10-3 to TRBJ2-5; 7 bases map to TRBD2. From germline, CDR1 is ENHRY and CDR2 SYGVKD. CDR3 length: 15 amino acids. Unmatched junction bases numbered 13, after V lost 10 bases and J lost 2 bases. The DNA of the CDR3 is TGTGCCAGCACTGATCCGGGACTACCTCAAGAGACCCAGTACTTC. It encodes CASTDPGLPQETQYF.

The chain uses TRBV2 and TRBJ2-7; 11 nucleotides line up with TRBD1. The CDR3 spans 13 residues. CDR1 and CDR2 (germline): SNHLY, FYNNEI. V gave up 8 bases and J gave up 7 bases; unmatched junction bases: 7. This CDR3 is CASAGQGASEQYF. The CDR3 bases are TGTGCCAGCGCAGGACAGGGGGCGTCGGAGCAGTACTTC.

This chain connects TRBV28 to TRBJ1-5; maybe TRBD1 (6 bases). From germline, CDR1 is MDHEN and CDR2 SYDVKM. V was pared by 8 bases and J by 6 bases, with 20 bases between. This CDR3 is built from 15 residues. In DNA form, the CDR3 reads TGTGCCAGCGGGACCACAGGGCTCGATAGTCAGCCCCAGCATTTT. Translating gives CASGTTGLDSQPQHF.

A note on this clonotype: A read error may produce the germline difference seen at one junction end. The chain is built from TRBV29-1 and TRBJ1-2; 10 bases agree with TRBD1. The CDR3 extends over 13 amino acids. CDR1 SQVTM and CDR2 ANQGSEA come from the germline V gene. The CDR3: CSVGDRGYYGNTF. The CDR3 DNA reads as TGCAGCGTTGGGGACAGGGGCTACTATGGCAACACCTTC.

This clonotype was seen ten or more times. This sequence joins TRBV29-1 and TRBJ2-5; no definite D call. Germline V gene sequence: CDR1 SQVTM, CDR2 ANQGSEA. This CDR3 has 14 residues. The V and J ends lost 1 base and 7 bases respectively, with 16 bases between them. As DNA, the CDR3 is TGCAGCGTTGAAGTTGAGCCACGCGGCGGGACCCAGTACTTC. Protein sequence: CSVEVEPRGGTQYF.

The rearrangement joins TRBV7-9 to TRBJ1-6; 12 bases fit TRBD1. J lost 5 bases, V lost 7 bases, and 9 bases had no gene match. The CDR3 covers 17 residues. CDR1 is SEHNR, CDR2 FQNEAQ, per germline (reference sequence). The CDR3 region has the DNA TGTGCCAGCACCGCGGGGACAGGGGGCGACAATAATTCACCCCTCCACTTT. Protein product: CASTAGTGGDNNSPLHF.

This sequence joins TRBV6-2 or TRBV6-3 and TRBJ1-5; D might be TRBD1 (5 bases). Trimming took 6 bases from V and 1 from J, leaving 22 bases between them. The CDR3 has 18 amino acids. Per germline, CDR1 MNHEY and CDR2 SVGEGT. The CDR3 DNA is TGTGCCAGCAGACCCTTCCGTGGGACGAGTAGAAGCAATCAGCCCCAGCATTTT. It specifies CASRPFRGTSRSNQPQHF.

The table lists this clonotype with a few counts. The chain joins TRBV27 to TRBJ2-7; D is uncertain. This CDR3 is built from 14 residues. Germline CDR1 and CDR2: MNHEY and SMNVEV (reference sequence). Trimming removed 3 bases at V and 0 bases at J, with 9 bases between. CDR3 sequence (DNA): TGTGCCAGCAGTTTTGGGAAAACCTCCTACGAGCAGTACTTC. As protein: CASSFGKTSYEQYF.

The chain has TRBV18 and TRBJ1-1, with TRBD1 as a possible D gene (5 bases). V gave up 6 bases and J gave up 7 bases, with 9 bases separating them. CDR3 length: 11 amino acids. Germline CDR1 and CDR2: KGHSH and LQKENI. The DNA for the CDR3 is TGTGCCAGCTCCACCAGGGATGAAGCTTTCTTT. Amino acid sequence: CASSTRDEAFF.

A single count supports this clonotype. The genes are TRBV19 and TRBJ2-7, with D tentatively TRBD1 (6 bases). V lost 10 bases and J 5 bases, leaving 18 bases between the germline ends. The CDR3 loop spans 13 amino acids. Germline V gene sequence: CDR1 LNHDA, CDR2 SQIVND (reference sequence). DNA of the CDR3: TGTGCCACAAGGGCAACAGGGTTAGACGAGCAGTACTTC. Protein product: CATRATGLDEQYF.

The rearrangement uses TRBV12-3 or TRBV12-4 and TRBJ1-2, with D tentatively TRBD1 (6 bases). V gave up 5 bases and J gave up 0 bases, with 19 bases separating them. This CDR3 spans 17 amino acids. The CDR3 spells CASSEQGAVVPNYGYTF. The CDR3 nucleotides read TGTGCCAGCAGTGAACAGGGAGCCGTCGTACCTAACTATGGCTACACCTTC.

The chain employs TRBV20-1 and TRBJ2-7, with 9 bases that match TRBD1. The CDR3 spans 19 residues. CDR1 DFQATT and CDR2 SNEGSKA come from the germline V gene (reference sequence). The V and J ends lost 4 bases and 3 bases, in that order; junction bases with no gene match: 22. CDR3 protein: CSANLPGQGNFLRNYEQYF. CDR3 in DNA: TGCAGTGCTAACCTACCGGGACAGGGCAACTTTTTAAGGAACTACGAGCAGTACTTC.

The V and J genes are TRBV11-2 and TRBJ1-1; a possible D gene is TRBD1 (6 bases). V was cut by 6 bases and J by 10 bases, with 18 bases left in between. CDR1 SGHAT and CDR2 FQNNGV come from the germline V gene. There are 13 residues in the CDR3. The chain's CDR3 is CASSPRTETGAFF. Here the CDR3 DNA reads TGTGCCAGCAGTCCACGGACAGAAACGGGAGCTTTCTTT.

Points on this clonotype: At one end the junction does not follow the germline gene, possibly because of a read error. V gene TRBV7-9 combines with J gene TRBJ2-7; TRBD2 matches 7 bases. Per the germline V gene, CDR1 is SEHNR and CDR2 is FQNEAQ (reference sequence). The CDR3 runs 15 residues. The CDR3 nucleotides read TGCGCCAGCAGCTTGGCTCGCGGCGGGAGCGGCGAGCAGTACTTC. Its translation: CASSLARGGSGEQYF.

The sample holds many counts of this clonotype. V gene TRBV29-1 combines with J gene TRBJ1-2; no clear D gene. This CDR3 has 11 amino acids. CDR1 SQVTM and CDR2 ANQGSEA come from the germline V gene. V was clipped by 7 bases and J by 8 bases, with 14 bases between them. As DNA, the CDR3 is TGCAGCGACGACAAGGGCATCGGCTACACCTTC. It codes for CSDDKGIGYTF. Using reference TRBV29-1 and TRBJ1-2 for the parts outside the CDR3, the full variable domain is SAVISQKPSRDICQRGTSLTIQCQVDSQVTMMFWYRQQPGQSLTLIATANQGSEATYESGFVIDKFPISRPNLTFSTLTVSNMSPEDSSIYLCSDDKGIGYTFGSGTRLTVV.

V gene TRBV20-1 combines with J gene TRBJ2-5; 9 positions agree with TRBD1. CDR3 size: 13 residues. CDR1 is DFQATT, CDR2 SNEGSKA, per germline (reference sequence). The ends lost 0 bases at V and 5 bases at J; junction bases unmatched: 1. The CDR3 region is CSARDGQGETQYF. The CDR3 bases are TGCAGTGCTAGAGATGGACAGGGGGAGACCCAGTACTTC.

In this sample, this clonotype turned up many times. Here the CDR3 DNA reads TGTGCCACCAGCAGTCATAGGGCGCGGTTCGGGGAGCTGTTTTTT. Translated: CATSSHRARFGELFF. This chain joins TRBV15 and TRBJ2-2; D unresolved. V was cut by 3 bases and J by 7 bases, with 15 bases left in between. The length of the CDR3 is 15 residues. CDR1 is LNHNV and CDR2 is YYDKDF in the germline V gene (reference sequence).

This clonotype has ten or more counts. The V call is TRBV9, the J call TRBJ1-5; 10 nucleotides agree with TRBD1. The V and J ends lost 5 bases and 6 bases, in that order; junction bases with no gene match: 5. The CDR3 length is 14 residues. CDR1 and CDR2 from the germline V gene are SGDLS and YYNGEE. The CDR3 bases are TGTGCCAGCAGTCCGGGACAGGGGCCTCAGCCCCAGCATTTT. This gives the protein CASSPGQGPQPQHF. Using reference TRBV9 and TRBJ1-5 for the parts outside the CDR3, the full variable domain is DSGVTQTPKHLITATGQRVTLRCSPRSGDLSVYWYQQSLDQGLQFLIQYYNGEERAKGNILERFSAQQFPDLHSELNLSSLELGDSALYFCASSPGQGPQPQHFGDGTRLSIL.

This clonotype was found many times. The chain has TRBV29-1 and TRBJ2-5; 9 bases line up with TRBD1. The trim removed 6 bases at V and 3 bases at J, leaving 5 bases unmatched. The CDR3 length is 13 residues. CDR1 is SQVTM and CDR2 is ANQGSEA in the germline V gene. The CDR3 sequence: CSVAGQGKETQYF. CDR3 DNA sequence: TGCAGCGTGGCGGGACAGGGAAAAGAGACCCAGTACTTC.

This clonotype was observed at least ten times. The rearrangement uses TRBV7-9 and TRBJ2-7, with D maybe TRBD1 (6 bases). Germline assignment: CDR1 SEHNR and CDR2 FQNEAQ (reference sequence). The V end was cut by 0 bases, the J end by 7 bases, with 10 bases between. This CDR3 contains 13 residues. CDR3 protein: CASSLASGVEQYF. In nucleotides, the CDR3 is TGTGCCAGCAGCTTAGCGTCAGGGGTGGAGCAGTACTTC.

The V gene is TRBV5-4, the J gene TRBJ2-5; D not certain. The CDR3 is 14 amino acids. The ends were cut back, 2 bases at V and 0 bases at J, with 8 bases in the middle. Germline V gives CDR1 SGHNT, CDR2 YYREEE (reference sequence). The CDR3 spells CASSLAPDQETQYF. For the CDR3, the DNA is TGTGCCAGCAGCTTAGCGCCCGACCAAGAGACCCAGTACTTC.

The chain has TRBV27 and TRBJ2-5, with D perhaps TRBD2 (5 bases). The CDR3 runs 14 residues. CDR1 and CDR2 from the germline V gene are MNHEY and SMNVEV (reference sequence). V was clipped by 3 bases and J by 8 bases, with 16 bases between them. The CDR3 loop reads CASSFYSGLETQYF. CDR3 bases: TGTGCCAGCAGTTTCTATTCGGGGTTAGAAACCCAGTACTTC.

The V gene is TRBV6-2 or TRBV6-3, the J gene TRBJ2-7; 8 nucleotides match TRBD1. After removal of 8 bases from V and 3 bases from J, the junction contained 15 bases not matched to a gene. The CDR3 is 16 amino acids. From germline, CDR1 is MNHEY and CDR2 SVGEGT. DNA for the CDR3: TGTGCCAGCGACCTTACGGGACAGGACAATCGCTACGAGCAGTACTTC. It translates to CASDLTGQDNRYEQYF.